What follows are 27 T cell receptor beta chains derived from one specimen sequenced in a study of blood T cell repertoires in COVID-19. Generated by immunoSEQ multiplex PCR, the TCRdb table keeps only in-frame clones and is missing some. The sample lists about 200,000 clones; approximately 84% were seen once. The sample comprised PBMCs or T cells enriched from blood (not recorded which). The receptors shown here come from a man between 35 and 55 years old who had recovered from COVID-19.

This clone showed up just a few times. The junction departs from germline at one end; a sequencing error may be responsible. The chain recombines TRBV6-5 with TRBJ1-2; TRBD1 might be the D (6 bases). The CDR3 runs to 11 residues. Per germline, CDR1 MNHEY and CDR2 SVGAGI. The CDR3 sequence: CASSREGTYHF. The CDR3 coding sequence is TGTGCCAGCAGCCGAGAAGGGACATACCACTTC.

This clone is a singleton in its sample. The rearrangement joins TRBV6-6 to TRBJ1-1; D is uncertain. Deletions cut 8 bases from V and 0 bases from J, with 10 bases between. CDR1 is MNHNY, CDR2 SVGAGI, per germline (reference sequence). This CDR3 has 13 amino acids. For the CDR3, the DNA is TGTGCCAGCTACCCTAATATGAACACTGAAGCTTTCTTT. It is translated as CASYPNMNTEAFF.

The genes are TRBV3-1 (or the pseudogene TRBV3-2) and TRBJ2-2; D may be TRBD1 (5 bases). Germline CDR1 is LGHDT and CDR2 is YNNKEL (reference sequence). Trimming took 4 bases from V and 0 from J, leaving 15 bases between them. The CDR3 length is 17 residues. CDR3 bases: TGTGCCAGCAGCCCAGGGTTAAGTACTACGAACACCGGGGAGCTGTTTTTT. Amino acid sequence: CASSPGLSTTNTGELFF.

V and J are TRBV9 and TRBJ2-2, with D possibly being TRBD1 (5 bases). V lost 0 bases to trimming and J lost 3 bases, with 12 bases between them. CDR3 length: 16 amino acids. From germline, CDR1 is SGDLS and CDR2 YYNGEE. The CDR3 DNA sequence: TGTGCCAGCAGCGTAGAGGACACTGGGTACACCGGGGAGCTGTTTTTT. It yields the protein CASSVEDTGYTGELFF.

The rearrangement joins TRBV7-2 to TRBJ2-5; D gene uncertain. CDR3 length: 15 residues. Looked up from germline, CDR1 is SGHTA and CDR2 is FQGNSA. Trimming shortened V by 2 bases and J by 5 bases, and 15 bases separated the two germline ends. This CDR3 is CASSLYRNPQETQYF. CDR3 bases: TGTGCCAGCAGCTTATACAGAAATCCCCAGGAGACCCAGTACTTC.

V and J are TRBV20-1 and TRBJ1-2, with a weak D call TRBD1 (5 bases). Looked up from germline, CDR1 is DFQATT and CDR2 is SNEGSKA (reference sequence). V was trimmed by 3 bases and J by 6 bases, leaving 11 bases between them. The CDR3 contains 12 residues. The CDR3 loop is CSASPGYDGYTF. The CDR3 bases are TGCAGTGCTAGTCCAGGGTACGATGGCTACACCTTC.

J is TRBJ1-1 and V is TRBV5-1; tentatively, D is TRBD1 (5 bases). Deletions cut 3 bases from V and 3 bases from J, with 12 bases between. The germline V gene has CDR1 SGHRS and CDR2 YFSETQ. This CDR3 has 14 amino acids. The CDR3 spells CASSSPTRDTEAFF. Here the CDR3 DNA reads TGCGCCAGCAGCTCTCCTACCAGGGACACTGAAGCTTTCTTT.

The V call is TRBV9, the J call TRBJ2-1; the match to TRBD1 covers 7 bases. Germline V gene data show CDR1 as SGDLS and CDR2 as YYNGEE. The V segment lost 3 bases and the J segment 0 bases; nucleotides outside the gene matches: 6. This CDR3 contains 16 residues. CDR3 sequence (DNA): TGTGCCAGCAGCGCCGGGACAGCATTCTCCTACAATGAGCAGTTCTTC. It translates to CASSAGTAFSYNEQFF.

The chain links TRBV18 to TRBJ1-6; D gene uncertain. Germline V gene lookup returns CDR1 KGHSH and CDR2 LQKENI. The length of the CDR3 is 15 residues. Trimming left V 3 bases short and J 5 bases short, with 11 bases between. The chain's CDR3 is CASSPDFFDNSPLHF. The CDR3 nucleotides read TGTGCCAGCTCACCGGACTTCTTCGATAATTCACCCCTCCACTTT.

The chain is built from TRBV1 and TRBJ1-1; TRBD1 reflects the table's D call only, with no check against the DNA. TRBV1 is listed as a pseudogene. The CDR3 sequence is 16 residues long. In DNA form, the CDR3 reads TGCACCAGCAGCCAGGATGCGACAGGGAAAGGCACTGAAGCTTTCTTT. It specifies CTSSQDATGKGTEAFF.

This sequence joins TRBV3-1 (or the pseudogene TRBV3-2) and TRBJ1-3, with a tentative D call TRBD1 (5 bases). Germline V gene lookup returns CDR1 LGHDT and CDR2 YNNKEL (reference sequence). This CDR3 is 19 amino acids long. V lost 4 bases, J lost 0 bases, and 22 bases lay in between. The CDR3 region has the DNA TGTGCCAGCAGCCCTCCCCGGGGGGGAGCCCGAATCTCTGGAAACACCATATATTTT. It is translated as CASSPPRGGARISGNTIYF.

This rearrangement joins TRBV28 to TRBJ2-7, with D maybe TRBD1 (6 bases). The CDR3 totals 11 residues. Per the germline V gene, CDR1 is MDHEN and CDR2 is SYDVKM. The ends were cut back, 9 bases at V and 3 bases at J, with 9 bases in the middle. The CDR3 DNA is TGTGCCAGTAACAGGGACTACGAGCAGTACTTC. Protein: CASNRDYEQYF.

This sequence joins TRBV4-2 and TRBJ2-3; 7 bases are shared with TRBD2. This CDR3 has 14 residues. The V gene's germline CDR1 is LGHNA and CDR2 YNFKEQ. V was clipped by 11 bases and J by 3 bases; unmatched bases: 11. The CDR3: CAVARGERTDTQYF. CDR3 nucleotides: TGTGCCGTCGCCCGGGGGGAGAGGACAGATACGCAGTATTTT.

The V call is TRBV7-6, the J call TRBJ1-4; TRBD1 aligns across 7 bases. Trimming took 3 bases from V and 1 from J; bases not matched to a gene: 5. CDR1 SGHVS and CDR2 FNYEAQ come from the germline V gene. The CDR3 covers 16 residues. CDR3 nucleotide sequence: TGTGCCAGCAGCTTGGGACAGACGATAACTAATGAAAAACTGTTTTTT. This translates into CASSLGQTITNEKLFF.

In its sample, this clone was seen once. The genes are TRBV9 and TRBJ1-2, with 12 bases fitting TRBD1. V gave up 4 bases and J gave up 2 bases; unmatched junction bases: 9. This CDR3 is built from 17 residues. Germline-derived CDR1 and CDR2 are SGDLS and YYNGEE. In DNA form, the CDR3 reads TGTGCCAGCAGCCCCGGGACAGGGGGCGGTGGAAACTATGGCTACACCTTC. Translation: CASSPGTGGGGNYGYTF.

The chain uses TRBV6-5 and TRBJ1-2; D possibly corresponds to TRBD1 (5 bases). CDR3 length: 15 residues. The V and J ends lost 2 bases and 7 bases respectively, with 17 bases between them. Germline assignment: CDR1 MNHEY and CDR2 SVGAGI. This CDR3 is CASSYMGGSSGGYTF. CDR3 nucleotides: TGTGCCAGCAGTTACATGGGGGGAAGTAGTGGTGGCTACACCTTC.

This clone was observed at least ten times. The V gene is TRBV12-3 or TRBV12-4, the J gene TRBJ2-7; 10 bases agree with TRBD1. V was clipped by 6 bases and J by 6 bases; unmatched bases: 5. The CDR3 runs to 13 residues. The CDR3 reads CASRSGQGTEQYF. CDR3 DNA: TGTGCCAGCAGGTCGGGACAGGGGACCGAGCAGTACTTC.

The gene calls are TRBV28 and TRBJ1-2, with 10 positions matching TRBD1. Trimming took 11 bases from V and 4 from J; bases not matched to a gene: 7. CDR1 is MDHEN, CDR2 SYDVKM, per germline. The CDR3 is made up of 13 amino acids. The CDR3 region has the DNA TGTGCCGTATGGGACAGGGGAATCTATGGCTACACCTTC. Its translation is CAVWDRGIYGYTF.

This clone was seen once. This chain connects TRBV7-8 to TRBJ1-3; TRBD1 aligns across 9 bases. Germline V gives CDR1 SGHVS, CDR2 FQNEAQ. Trimming removed 3 bases from V and 4 bases from J; junction bases left unmatched: 7. This CDR3 has 16 residues. Here the CDR3 DNA reads TGTGCCAGCAGCTTCGGGTACAGGGGGCGAGGAAACACCATATATTTT. The encoded protein is CASSFGYRGRGNTIYF.

The genes are TRBV2 and TRBJ1-2, with D possibly TRBD1 on 6 matching bases. Trimming took off 6 bases at V and 4 bases at J, with 18 bases between the two ends. Germline CDR1 reads SNHLY; CDR2 reads FYNNEI. There are 15 residues in the CDR3. The CDR3 DNA is TGTGCCAGCAGGGGGGACATTTCCCGTTTCTATGGCTACACCTTC. It encodes CASRGDISRFYGYTF.

This sequence joins TRBV6-5 and TRBJ2-7; D gene uncertain. This CDR3 has 12 amino acids. Trimming removed 7 bases from V and 3 bases from J, with 10 bases in between. CDR1 is MNHEY, CDR2 SVGAGI, per germline. CDR3 in amino acids: CASKLSHYEQYF. CDR3 bases: TGTGCCAGCAAACTTTCCCACTACGAGCAGTACTTC.

The J gene is TRBJ2-7, the V gene TRBV10-3, with TRBD1 matching 11 bases. The V gene end was trimmed by 2 bases and the J gene end by 5 bases; junction bases not matched to a gene: 8. The CDR3 is 16 residues long. From germline, CDR1 is ENHRY and CDR2 SYGVKD. The CDR3 region is CAISERGQGASDEQYF. DNA for the CDR3: TGTGCCATCAGTGAGCGCGGACAGGGGGCGTCAGACGAGCAGTACTTC.

The chain joins TRBV7-2 to TRBJ1-2, with 7 bases identical to TRBD1. The junction had 8 bases not matched to a gene; V was cut back by 2 bases and J by 8 bases. Looked up from germline, CDR1 is SGHTA and CDR2 is FQGNSA. The CDR3 covers 14 residues. The CDR3 coding sequence is TGTGCCAGCAGCTTATTTAAGGGGGCGGTCGGCTACACCTTC. The encoded protein is CASSLFKGAVGYTF.

The chain joins TRBV18 to TRBJ2-6; D is perhaps TRBD2 (6 bases). V lost 3 bases to trimming and J lost 0 bases, with 12 bases between them. The CDR3 contains 17 residues. Germline assignment: CDR1 KGHSH and CDR2 LQKENI. The CDR3 is CASSPPGSLSGANVLTF. The CDR3 nucleotides are TGTGCCAGCTCACCTCCCGGGAGCCTCTCTGGGGCCAACGTCCTGACTTTC.

The gene calls are TRBV18 and TRBJ2-1, with 7 bases matching TRBD1. The germline V gene has CDR1 KGHSH and CDR2 LQKENI. There are 15 residues in the CDR3. The V segment lost 3 bases and the J segment 3 bases; nucleotides outside the gene matches: 5. CDR3 coding DNA: TGTGCCAGCTCACCCGGTGGGACAGTCTACAATGAGCAGTTCTTC. This sequence encodes CASSPGGTVYNEQFF.

The V and J genes are TRBV18 and TRBJ1-1; unclear D gene. V was pared by 3 bases and J by 4 bases, with 15 bases between. The length of the CDR3 is 15 residues. Germline V gene lookup returns CDR1 KGHSH and CDR2 LQKENI. This CDR3 is CASSPPLRGGTEAFF. CDR3 bases: TGTGCCAGCTCACCCCCCCTCCGGGGAGGCACTGAAGCTTTCTTT.

The gene calls are TRBV27 and TRBJ2-3, with TRBD2 identical over 8 bases. J gave up 4 bases and V 2 bases, and 14 bases lay outside the gene matches. Germline values: CDR1 MNHEY, CDR2 SMNVEV (reference sequence). The CDR3 runs 18 residues. DNA for the CDR3: TGTGCCAGCAGTTTAGCGGGGGGCCCCCCCTTTTTCGCAGATACGCAGTATTTT. Translating it yields CASSLAGGPPFFADTQYF.